The 8 T cell receptor beta chains below come from one sample, sequenced in a study of chemoradiotherapy in HPV16-positive cancers. This table comes from immunoSEQ multiplex PCR, and its TCRdb copy is limited to in-frame clones, with some not included. The repertoire holds about 3,500 clones, with roughly 94% as singletons. Sample collection occurred from a patient who underwent chemoradiotherapy. These receptors came from a human donor with HPV-associated anogenital cancer.

J is TRBJ1-2 and V is TRBV2; 8 bases match TRBD1. The germline CDR1 and CDR2 sequences are SNHLY and FYNNEI. Trimming took 0 bases from V and 5 from J; bases not matched to a gene: 11. The CDR3 totals 17 residues. CDR3 bases: TGTGCCAGCAGTGAAGCGGGCTACGACAGGGGAAAATATGGCTACACCTTC. Its protein product is CASSEAGYDRGKYGYTF.

CDR3 residues: CATSKGGPSTDTQYF. The CDR3 DNA reads TGTGCCACCAGCAAGGGGGGGCCGAGCACAGATACGCAGTATTTT. The chain joins TRBV15 to TRBJ2-3, with a tentative D call TRBD2 (7 bases). This CDR3 contains 15 residues. The germline V and J ends were trimmed by 4 bases and 0 bases, with 11 bases remaining between them. The germline V gene encodes CDR1 LNHNV and CDR2 YYDKDF (reference sequence).

V gene TRBV30 combines with J gene TRBJ1-2, with D hard to call. Germline V gives CDR1 GTSNPN, CDR2 SVGIG (reference sequence). The CDR3 sequence is 14 residues long. Between the trimmed V and J ends, which lost 2 bases and 4 bases, there was a span of 14 bases. The CDR3 region is CAWSPLATTYGYTF. DNA of the CDR3: TGTGCCTGGAGTCCCCTTGCCACCACCTATGGCTACACCTTC.

CDR3 loop: CASSSQGNSNQPQHF. The CDR3 DNA reads as TGTGCCAGCAGTAGTCAGGGAAATAGCAATCAGCCCCAGCATTTT. V usage is TRBV6-5 and J usage is TRBJ1-5, with D perhaps matching TRBD1 (5 bases). Germline V gene lookup returns CDR1 MNHEY and CDR2 SVGAGI. This CDR3 region has 15 residues. V gave up 5 bases and J gave up 0 bases, with 11 bases separating them.

This clone was observed a handful of times. The chain joins TRBV4-1 to TRBJ2-1; 13 bases agree with TRBD2. V lost 8 bases to trimming and J lost 4 bases; unmatched junction nucleotides: 5. CDR1 and CDR2 from the germline V gene are MGHRA and YSYEKL. The CDR3 consists of 15 residues. The CDR3 is CASGRLAGGYNEQFF. The CDR3 DNA reads as TGCGCCAGCGGGCGACTAGCGGGGGGATACAATGAGCAGTTCTTC.

This chain links TRBV25-1 with TRBJ2-7; possible D gene TRBD2, 5 bases. V lost 8 bases to trimming and J lost 2 bases, with 13 bases between them. Germline lookup yields CDR1 MGHDK and CDR2 SYGVNS. CDR3 size: 13 residues. CDR3 protein: CASREEGPYEQYF. In DNA, the CDR3 is TGTGCCAGCCGGGAAGAGGGCCCCTACGAGCAGTACTTC.

This sequence joins TRBV2 and TRBJ2-7; D unresolved. The CDR3 is 12 residues long. V lost 0 bases and J 9 bases, leaving 9 bases between the germline ends. Germline-derived CDR1 and CDR2 are SNHLY and FYNNEI. Here the CDR3 reads CASSEADLRQYF. For the CDR3, the DNA is TGTGCCAGCAGTGAAGCGGATCTACGGCAGTACTTC.

The chain is built from TRBV4-1 and TRBJ2-5; 12 bases fit TRBD2. Germline CDR1 MGHRA, CDR2 YSYEKL. The CDR3 consists of 19 residues. With V trimmed by 3 bases and J by 0 bases, 11 bases remained unmatched. CDR3 loop: CASSHGASGGALNQETQYF. CDR3 in DNA: TGCGCCAGCAGCCACGGGGCTAGCGGGGGGGCTCTTAACCAAGAGACCCAGTACTTC.